Below, 23 T cell receptor beta chains from the same sample are listed, as sequenced in a study of T cells in Graves' hyperthyroidism and ophthalmopathy. Template material for amplifying TCR beta CDR3 regions consisted of RNA transcripts. During a first-round RT-PCR of the TCR CDR3, the HTBI primer set was used. One entry per CDR3 protein results from TCRdb running MiXCR on the multiplex PCR reads. The sample holds just over 550,000 distinct CDR3 sequences, around 42% seen once. The sequenced material came from peripheral blood or thyroid tissue (not recorded which). These receptors all come from a woman between 18 and 30 years old with Graves' hyperthyroidism.

This clonotype has more than one count but fewer than ten. This rearrangement joins TRBV6-2 or TRBV6-3 to TRBJ1-5; D possibly corresponds to TRBD1 (6 bases). Germline V gene sequence: CDR1 MNHEY, CDR2 SVGEGT. The CDR3 sequence is 15 residues long. V gave up 0 bases and J gave up 7 bases, with 13 bases separating them. CDR3 residues: CASSYSTGLGQPQHF. The CDR3, as DNA: TGTGCCAGCAGTTACTCGACAGGCCTTGGGCAGCCCCAGCATTTT.

This chain links TRBV29-1 with TRBJ1-1, with no clear D. The V gene's germline CDR1 is SQVTM and CDR2 ANQGSEA. The CDR3 contains 12 residues. Between the trimmed V and J ends, which lost 8 bases and 2 bases, there was a span of 12 bases. Here the CDR3 reads CSSEWGNTEAFF. In DNA, the CDR3 is TGCAGCAGTGAATGGGGAAACACTGAAGCTTTCTTT.

This clonotype was found a few times. In nucleotides, the CDR3 is TGTGCCAACCTGGGACAGATCTCTGGAAACACCATATATTTT. The encoded protein is CANLGQISGNTIYF. The V and J genes are TRBV19 and TRBJ1-3; TRBD1 agrees at 7 bases. Germline trimming cut 10 bases from V and 0 bases from J; bases unmatched to any gene: 6. Germline CDR1 LNHDA, CDR2 SQIVND (reference sequence). The CDR3 is made up of 14 amino acids.

In DNA form, the CDR3 reads TGCAGTGTTGGGGGAGGGACAGGGGGCTTTGAGCAGTACTTC. This sequence encodes CSVGGGTGGFEQYF. The rearrangement joins TRBV20-1 to TRBJ2-7; 12 bases are a match to TRBD1. The ends lost 7 bases at V and 7 bases at J; junction bases unmatched: 11. The germline CDR1 and CDR2 sequences are DFQATT and SNEGSKA (reference sequence). The CDR3 totals 14 residues.

Here the CDR3 reads CASSYGRSGELFF. In DNA form, the CDR3 reads TGTGCCAGCAGTTACGGAAGATCGGGGGAACTGTTTTTT. The chain uses TRBV6-6 and TRBJ1-4, with D tentatively TRBD1 (5 bases). The V end was cut by 2 bases, the J end by 12 bases, with 13 bases between. Per the germline V gene, CDR1 is MNHNY and CDR2 is SVGAGI (reference sequence). The CDR3 is made up of 13 amino acids.

Details on this clonotype: Compared with germline, one end of the junction differs, possibly owing to a read error. The chain has TRBV9 and TRBJ2-5; 9 bases line up with TRBD2. Germline CDR1 and CDR2: SGDLS and YYNGEE. The CDR3 runs 15 residues. CDR3 loop: CARSAEGLAGETQYF. The CDR3, as DNA: TGTGCCCGCAGCGCCGAGGGACTAGCCGGGGAGACCCAGTACTTC.

This clonotype showed up just once. The chain uses TRBV29-1 and TRBJ1-5; D possibly corresponds to TRBD1 (6 bases). Trimming took 8 bases from V and 4 from J, leaving 12 bases between them. This CDR3 contains 12 residues. CDR1 is SQVTM, CDR2 ANQGSEA, per germline. CDR3 sequence reads: CSSGQKNQPQHF. CDR3 nucleotide sequence: TGCAGCTCCGGACAGAAGAATCAGCCCCAGCATTTT.

The chain couples TRBV10-3 to TRBJ1-2, with 7 bases lining up with TRBD1. Looked up from germline, CDR1 is ENHRY and CDR2 is SYGVKD. This CDR3 spans 13 amino acids. With 2 bases clipped from V and 6 bases from J, the junction kept 3 bases outside the gene matches. The CDR3 DNA reads TGTGCCATCAGTGAGCAGACAGGGAATGGCTACACCTTC. It is translated as CAISEQTGNGYTF.

Remarks on this clonotype: Just one base apart from a much larger clone, this may be a read error. J is TRBJ1-1 and V is TRBV25-1, with D hard to call. Per germline, CDR1 MGHDK and CDR2 SYGVNS. Trimming pared 10 bases from V and 0 bases from J, leaving 3 bases between. This CDR3 is built from 10 residues. CDR3 region: CANMNTEAFF. The DNA for the CDR3 is TGTGCCAACATGAACACTGAAGCTTTCTTT.

This chain connects TRBV7-3 to TRBJ1-1, with D possibly being TRBD1 (6 bases). Germline V lookup: CDR1 SGHTA, CDR2 FQGTGA. The CDR3 covers 15 residues. Trimming cost V 7 bases and J 1 base, with 16 bases left between them. The CDR3: CASTITRGGNTEAFF. Written as DNA, the CDR3 is TGTGCCAGCACCATTACGAGAGGGGGGAACACTGAAGCTTTCTTT. Combining the CDR3 with reference TRBV7-3 and TRBJ1-1 gives the whole variable domain GAGVSQTPSNKVTEKGKYVELRCDPISGHTALYWYRQSLGQGPEFLIYFQGTGAADDSGLPNDRFFAVRPEGSVSTLKIQRTERGDSAVYLCASTITRGGNTEAFFGQGTRLTVV.

This clonotype was seen more than once but under ten times. This rearrangement joins TRBV12-3 or TRBV12-4 to TRBJ1-5, with D perhaps matching TRBD1 (5 bases). The CDR3 is 11 amino acids. Trimming took 6 bases from V and 6 from J, leaving 6 bases between them. DNA for the CDR3: TGTGCCAGCAGCCAGGGTCAGCCCCAGCATTTT. This codes for CASSQGQPQHF.

This clonotype was seen repeatedly, ten times or more. V is TRBV19 and J is TRBJ1-2; TRBD1 is a possible D gene (6 bases). Germline values: CDR1 LNHDA, CDR2 SQIVND (reference sequence). Trimming took off 9 bases at V and 6 bases at J, with 14 bases between the two ends. CDR3 length: 12 residues. CDR3 in DNA: TGTGCCAGCTACAGGGAAGTCGATGGCTACACCTTC. Its protein product is CASYREVDGYTF.

This clonotype was detected only once. Given a much more abundant clone one base away, this may be a read error. This chain joins TRBV5-5 and TRBJ1-1; weak D call: TRBD1 (6 bases). Germline CDR1 reads SGHKS; CDR2 reads YYEKEE (reference sequence). The CDR3 spans 14 residues. CDR3 sequence reads: CASRLAFRGTEAFF. Here the CDR3 DNA reads TGCGCCAGCAGGTTGGCCTTCAGGGGCACTGAAGCTTTCTTT.

This clonotype was recorded a few times. The chain carries TRBV7-9 and TRBJ2-7, with 7 positions matching TRBD2. Trimming at V came to 5 bases and at J to 6 bases, leaving 13 bases not matched to a gene. The CDR3 spans 15 residues. CDR1 is SEHNR and CDR2 is FQNEAQ in the germline V gene (reference sequence). The CDR3 region has the DNA TGTGCCAGCAGCCAAGATTGGGGGAGGGAGGGCGAGCAGTACTTC. Translated, it gives CASSQDWGREGEQYF.

The chain is built from TRBV24-1 and TRBJ1-2, with TRBD1 as a possible D gene (5 bases). CDR1 is KGHDR and CDR2 is SFDVKD in the germline V gene. Trimming removed 4 bases at V and 6 bases at J, with 17 bases between. The CDR3 spans 15 residues. The CDR3 loop reads CATSDLLAGGNGYTF. The CDR3 DNA reads TGTGCCACCAGTGACCTCCTAGCGGGGGGTAATGGCTACACCTTC.

The gene calls are TRBV2 and TRBJ2-7; 8 bases are shared with TRBD1. CDR3 length: 14 residues. Trimming took 5 bases from V and 6 from J; bases not matched to a gene: 9. Per the germline V gene, CDR1 is SNHLY and CDR2 is FYNNEI. CDR3 DNA sequence: TGTGCCAGCAGTACTTCAAGACAGGGGTGCGAGCAGTACTTC. It translates to CASSTSRQGCEQYF.

The chain is built from TRBV7-9 and TRBJ2-7; D might be TRBD1 (5 bases). CDR3 size: 15 residues. Germline CDR1 is SEHNR and CDR2 is FQNEAQ (reference sequence). The V end was cut by 5 bases, the J end by 4 bases, with 18 bases between. The CDR3 loop is CASSQDPQTGYEQYF. DNA for the CDR3: TGTGCCAGCAGCCAAGACCCCCAAACAGGATACGAGCAGTACTTC.

This chain joins TRBV24-1 and TRBJ2-7; TRBD2 is a possible D gene (5 bases). Germline V gene sequence: CDR1 KGHDR, CDR2 SFDVKD. V gave up 7 bases and J gave up 2 bases, with 14 bases separating them. This CDR3 spans 14 amino acids. Written as DNA, the CDR3 is TGTGCCACCAGCCCAGGAGGCGGAGCCTACGAGCAGTACTTC. This encodes CATSPGGGAYEQYF.

The chain uses TRBV29-1 and TRBJ2-7; D ambiguous. CDR3 length: 13 residues. Germline lookup yields CDR1 SQVTM and CDR2 ANQGSEA. Between the trimmed V and J ends, which lost 6 bases and 0 bases, there was a span of 12 bases. The CDR3 DNA reads TGCAGCGTGGGCGCGGCGGTCTCCTACGAGCAGTACTTC. This codes for CSVGAAVSYEQYF.

V usage is TRBV5-1 and J usage is TRBJ1-1; perhaps TRBD1 as D (5 bases). Germline CDR1 reads SGHRS; CDR2 reads YFSETQ. V shed 5 bases and J shed 6 bases, with 17 bases lying between them. There are 14 residues in the CDR3. The CDR3 here is CASSFGGERPEAFF. The CDR3 coding sequence is TGCGCCAGCAGTTTCGGGGGAGAGCGTCCTGAAGCTTTCTTT.

This chain joins TRBV15 and TRBJ2-6, with TRBD2 as a possible D gene (5 bases). Per the germline V gene, CDR1 is LNHNV and CDR2 is YYDKDF (reference sequence). This CDR3 spans 15 amino acids. Trimming took off 0 bases at V and 11 bases at J, with 14 bases between the two ends. The CDR3 loop is CATSRDGGRAYVLTF. The CDR3 DNA sequence: TGTGCCACCAGCAGAGATGGAGGCAGAGCCTACGTCCTGACTTTC.

This chain connects TRBV25-1 to TRBJ1-1; TRBD1 matches 8 bases. This CDR3 is built from 15 residues. Germline lookup yields CDR1 MGHDK and CDR2 SYGVNS. With V trimmed by 8 bases and J by 4 bases, 12 bases remained unmatched. The CDR3: CASSPLQGVSTEAFF. The CDR3 DNA sequence: TGTGCCAGCTCACCCTTACAGGGGGTGAGCACTGAAGCTTTCTTT.

The genes are TRBV10-3 and TRBJ2-7, with D perhaps matching TRBD1 (6 bases). Per germline, CDR1 ENHRY and CDR2 SYGVKD. Trimming removed 6 bases from V and 2 bases from J, with 14 bases in between. The CDR3 covers 14 residues. As DNA, the CDR3 is TGTGCCATCAGACTACTCTACAGGGCCTACGAGCAGTACTTC. The encoded protein is CAIRLLYRAYEQYF.